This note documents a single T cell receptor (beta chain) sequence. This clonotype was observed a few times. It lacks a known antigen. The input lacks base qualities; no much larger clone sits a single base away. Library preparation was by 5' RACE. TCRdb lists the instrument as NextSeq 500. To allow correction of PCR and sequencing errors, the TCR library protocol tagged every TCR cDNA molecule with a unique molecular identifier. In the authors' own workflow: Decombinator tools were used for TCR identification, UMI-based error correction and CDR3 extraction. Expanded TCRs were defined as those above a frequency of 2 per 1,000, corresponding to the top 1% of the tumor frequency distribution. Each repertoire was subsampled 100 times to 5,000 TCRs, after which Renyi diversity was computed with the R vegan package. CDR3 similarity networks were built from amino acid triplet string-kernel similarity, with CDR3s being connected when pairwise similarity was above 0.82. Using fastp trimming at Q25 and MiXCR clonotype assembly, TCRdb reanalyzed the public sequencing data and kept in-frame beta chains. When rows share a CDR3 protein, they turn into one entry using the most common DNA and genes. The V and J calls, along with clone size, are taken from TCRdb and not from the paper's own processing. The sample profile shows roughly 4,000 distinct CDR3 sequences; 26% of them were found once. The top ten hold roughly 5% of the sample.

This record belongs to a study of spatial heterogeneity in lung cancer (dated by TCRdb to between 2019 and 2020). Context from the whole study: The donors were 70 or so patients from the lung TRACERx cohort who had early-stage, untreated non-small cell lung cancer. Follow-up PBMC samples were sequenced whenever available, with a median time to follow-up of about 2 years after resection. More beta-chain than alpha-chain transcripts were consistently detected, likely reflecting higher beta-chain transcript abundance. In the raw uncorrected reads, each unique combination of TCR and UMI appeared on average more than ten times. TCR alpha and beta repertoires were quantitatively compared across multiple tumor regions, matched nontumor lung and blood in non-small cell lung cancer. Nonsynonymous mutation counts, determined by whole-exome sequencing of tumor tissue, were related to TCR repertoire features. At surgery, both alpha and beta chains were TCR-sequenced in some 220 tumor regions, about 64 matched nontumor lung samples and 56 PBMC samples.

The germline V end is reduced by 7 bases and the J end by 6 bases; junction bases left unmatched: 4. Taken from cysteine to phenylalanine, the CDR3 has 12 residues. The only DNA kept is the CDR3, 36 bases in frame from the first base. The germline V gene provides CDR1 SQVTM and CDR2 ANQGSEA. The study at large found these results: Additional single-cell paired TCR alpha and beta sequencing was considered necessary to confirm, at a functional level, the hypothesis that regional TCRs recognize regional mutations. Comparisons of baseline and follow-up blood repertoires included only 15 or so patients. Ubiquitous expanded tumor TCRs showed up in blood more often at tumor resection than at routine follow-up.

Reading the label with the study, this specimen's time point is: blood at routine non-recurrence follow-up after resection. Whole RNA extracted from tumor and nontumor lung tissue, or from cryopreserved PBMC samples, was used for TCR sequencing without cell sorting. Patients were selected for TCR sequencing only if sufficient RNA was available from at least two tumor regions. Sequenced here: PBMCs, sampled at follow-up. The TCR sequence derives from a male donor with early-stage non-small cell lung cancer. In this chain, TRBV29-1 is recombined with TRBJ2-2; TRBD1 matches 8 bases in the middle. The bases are TGCAGCGCCGCAGGGGGCGCCGGGGAGCTGTTTTTT. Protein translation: CSAAGGAGELFF.